The 8 T cell receptor beta chains reported below all come from one sample, sequenced in a study of blood T cell repertoires in COVID-19. Assay used: immunoSEQ multiplex PCR; TCRdb lists only in-frame clones, some missing. This table has just under 350,000 clones, 88% appearing once. The specimen sequenced was peripheral blood. Source of these receptors: a woman in her 70s with COVID-19, enrolled during active disease.

The rearrangement links TRBV6-4 to TRBJ2-5, with D perhaps matching TRBD2 (6 bases). The CDR3 loop spans 14 amino acids. Trimming removed 8 bases at V and 7 bases at J, with 20 bases between. Germline values: CDR1 MRHNA, CDR2 SNTAGT. Written as DNA, the CDR3 is TGTGCCAGCGGCTCCCAGGAGGGTAAGGGGACCCAGTACTTC. This translates into CASGSQEGKGTQYF.

This clone was detected once. The CDR3 region has the DNA TGTGCCAGCAGCTTAGGACAGGGCGCGGACACCGGGGAGCTGTTTTTT. Amino acids: CASSLGQGADTGELFF. V usage is TRBV11-1 and J usage is TRBJ2-2, with TRBD1 matching 7 bases. V shed 1 base, J shed 3 bases, and the junction held 5 bases outside the gene matches. The length of the CDR3 is 16 residues. Per the germline V gene, CDR1 is SGHAT and CDR2 is FQDESV (reference sequence).

This rearrangement joins TRBV9 to TRBJ2-1; TRBD2 aligns across 12 bases. The junction had 6 bases not matched to a gene; V was cut back by 4 bases and J by 4 bases. This CDR3 is 16 amino acids long. Germline CDR1 SGDLS, CDR2 YYNGEE. The CDR3 reads CASSLGGTSGYNEQFF. CDR3 coding DNA: TGTGCCAGCAGCCTCGGGGGGACTAGCGGGTACAATGAGCAGTTCTTC. The full variable domain, its missing parts supplied by reference TRBV9 and TRBJ2-1, is DSGVTQTPKHLITATGQRVTLRCSPRSGDLSVYWYQQSLDQGLQFLIQYYNGEERAKGNILERFSAQQFPDLHSELNLSSLELGDSALYFCASSLGGTSGYNEQFFGPGTRLTVL.

The chain recombines TRBV7-8 with TRBJ1-3; no reliable D call. Germline V gives CDR1 SGHVS, CDR2 FQNEAQ. CDR3 length: 15 amino acids. The ends were cut back, 1 base at V and 0 bases at J, with 7 bases in the middle. The CDR3 region is CASSLGALSGNTIYF. The CDR3, as DNA: TGTGCCAGCAGCTTAGGCGCACTCTCTGGAAACACCATATATTTT.

This rearrangement joins TRBV19 to TRBJ2-2, with a weak D call TRBD2 (6 bases). The V gene lost 2 bases and the J gene lost 3 bases, with 16 bases spanning the gap. CDR1 and CDR2 from the germline V gene are LNHDA and SQIVND (reference sequence). The CDR3 runs 17 residues. The CDR3 loop is CASSILNRRGDTGELFF. In DNA, the CDR3 is TGTGCCAGTAGTATATTAAATAGGCGGGGAGACACCGGGGAGCTGTTTTTT.

This clone showed up just once. J is TRBJ1-1 and V is TRBV29-1; D unresolved. This CDR3 contains 13 residues. CDR1 SQVTM and CDR2 ANQGSEA come from the germline V gene. V was clipped by 0 bases and J by 4 bases, with 9 bases between them. Written as DNA, the CDR3 is TGCAGCGTTGAAGAATCCGGGTTCACTGAAGCTTTCTTT. Translation: CSVEESGFTEAFF.

This clone was counted a few times. The chain joins TRBV12-3 or TRBV12-4 to TRBJ1-6; 9 nucleotides agree with TRBD1. The CDR3 runs 13 residues. Trimming at V came to 2 bases and at J to 12 bases, leaving 2 bases not matched to a gene. CDR3 region: CASSLNRGQPLHF. The CDR3 DNA reads TGTGCCAGCAGTTTAAACAGGGGGCAACCCCTCCACTTT.

The chain carries TRBV30 and TRBJ2-2; 16 bases agree with TRBD2. This CDR3 has 18 residues. CDR1 GTSNPN and CDR2 SVGIG come from the germline V gene (reference sequence). V lost 4 bases and J lost 1; bases outside the gene matches: 6. CDR3 nucleotide sequence: TGTGCCTGGAAACCGGGACTAGCGGGGGGGAGGAACACCGGGGAGCTGTTTTTT. Translation gives CAWKPGLAGGRNTGELFF.